This T cell receptor beta chain emerged from a study of neoadjuvant nivolumab and ipilimumab in lung cancer. CDR1 is SGHAT and CDR2 is FQNNGV in the germline V gene. Between the trimmed V and J ends, which lost 6 bases and 7 bases, there was a span of 13 bases. This CDR3 region has 14 residues. Study-wide findings and caveats: TCR clonality did not significantly correlate with pathologic tumor regression.

Libraries were prepared by immunoSEQ multiplex PCR; TCRdb keeps only in-frame clonotypes and omits some of them. This sample has roughly 18,000 clones, with 65% to 85% found just once. Details on this clone: Its cognate antigen is unknown.

The clonotype comes from an adult with non-small cell lung cancer. The specimen comprised tumor tissue, sampled after neoadjuvant nivolumab, alone or with ipilimumab, at or shortly before surgery. The chain combines TRBV11-2 with TRBJ1-6; D not resolved. The CDR3 loop is CASRLGRTNSPLHF. Written as DNA, the CDR3 is TGTGCCAGCAGACTAGGACGTACGAATTCACCCCTCCACTTT.